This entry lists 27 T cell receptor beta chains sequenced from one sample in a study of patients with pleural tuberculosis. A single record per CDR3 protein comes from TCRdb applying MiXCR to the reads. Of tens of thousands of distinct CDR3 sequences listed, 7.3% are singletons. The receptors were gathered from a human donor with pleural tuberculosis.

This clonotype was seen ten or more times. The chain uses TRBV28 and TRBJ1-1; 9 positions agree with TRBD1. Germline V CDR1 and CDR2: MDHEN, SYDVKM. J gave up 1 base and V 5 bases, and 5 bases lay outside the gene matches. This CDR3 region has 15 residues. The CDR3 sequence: CASSKQGAPNTEAFF. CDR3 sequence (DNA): TGTGCCAGCAGTAAACAGGGGGCGCCGAACACTGAAGCTTTCTTT.

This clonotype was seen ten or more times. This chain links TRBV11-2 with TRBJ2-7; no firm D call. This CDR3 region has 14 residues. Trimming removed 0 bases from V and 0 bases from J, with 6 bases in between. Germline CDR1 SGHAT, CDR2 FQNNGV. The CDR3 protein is CASSLEHSSYEQYF. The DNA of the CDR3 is TGTGCCAGCAGCTTAGAGCACAGCTCCTACGAGCAGTACTTC.

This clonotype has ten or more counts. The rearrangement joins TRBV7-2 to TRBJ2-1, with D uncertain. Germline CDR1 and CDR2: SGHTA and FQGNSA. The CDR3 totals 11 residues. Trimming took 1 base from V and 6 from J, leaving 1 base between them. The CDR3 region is CASSLGNEQFF. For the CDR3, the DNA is TGTGCCAGCAGCTTAGGCAATGAGCAGTTCTTC. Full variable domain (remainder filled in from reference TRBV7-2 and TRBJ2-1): GAGVSQSPSNKVTEKGKDVELRCDPISGHTALYWYRQSLGQGLEFLIYFQGNSAPDKSGLPSDRFSAERTGGSVSTLTIQRTQQEDSAVYLCASSLGNEQFFGPGTRLTVL.

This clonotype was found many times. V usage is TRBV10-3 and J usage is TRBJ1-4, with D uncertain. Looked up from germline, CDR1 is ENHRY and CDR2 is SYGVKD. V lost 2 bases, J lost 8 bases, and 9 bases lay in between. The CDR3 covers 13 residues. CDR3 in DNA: TGTGCCATCAGTGAGCACGGGGAGGAAAAACTGTTTTTT. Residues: CAISEHGEEKLFF.

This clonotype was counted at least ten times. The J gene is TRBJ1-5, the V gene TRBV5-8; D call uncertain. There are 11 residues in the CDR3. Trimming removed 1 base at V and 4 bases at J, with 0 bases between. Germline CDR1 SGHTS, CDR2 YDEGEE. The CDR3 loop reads CASSLNQPQHF. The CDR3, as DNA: TGTGCCAGCAGCTTGAATCAGCCCCAGCATTTT.

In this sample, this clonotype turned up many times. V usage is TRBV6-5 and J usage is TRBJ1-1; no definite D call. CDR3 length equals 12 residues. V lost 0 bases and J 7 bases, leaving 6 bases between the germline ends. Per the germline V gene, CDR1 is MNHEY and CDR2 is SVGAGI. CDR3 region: CASSYSFGEAFF. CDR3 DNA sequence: TGTGCCAGCAGTTACTCGTTTGGTGAAGCTTTCTTT.

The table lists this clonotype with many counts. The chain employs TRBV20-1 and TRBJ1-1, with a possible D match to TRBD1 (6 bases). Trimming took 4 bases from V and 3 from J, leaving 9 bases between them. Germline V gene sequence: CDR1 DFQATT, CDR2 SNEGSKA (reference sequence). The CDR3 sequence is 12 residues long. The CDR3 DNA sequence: TGCAGTGCTAAGGGGGGGTACACTGAAGCTTTCTTT. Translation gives CSAKGGYTEAFF.

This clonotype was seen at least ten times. As DNA, the CDR3 is TGTGCCAGCAGCGCCACAGGTAGCAATCAGCCCCAGCATTTT. Protein: CASSATGSNQPQHF. V and J are TRBV11-2 and TRBJ1-5, with D tentatively TRBD1 (5 bases). V lost 5 bases, J lost 0 bases, and 8 bases lay in between. Per germline, CDR1 SGHAT and CDR2 FQNNGV. The CDR3 is 14 amino acids.

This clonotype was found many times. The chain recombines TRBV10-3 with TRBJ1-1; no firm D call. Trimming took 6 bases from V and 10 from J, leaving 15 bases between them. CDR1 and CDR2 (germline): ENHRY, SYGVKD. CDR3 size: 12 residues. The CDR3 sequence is CAIRDTQDAAFF. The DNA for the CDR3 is TGTGCCATCAGGGATACTCAGGATGCAGCTTTCTTT.

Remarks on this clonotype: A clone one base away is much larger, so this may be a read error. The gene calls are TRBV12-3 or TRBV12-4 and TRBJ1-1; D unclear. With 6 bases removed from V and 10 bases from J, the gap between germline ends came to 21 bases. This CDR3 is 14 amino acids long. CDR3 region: CASRKQWALLGAFF. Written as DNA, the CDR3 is TGTGCCAGCAGGAAACAGTGGGCTCTCCTGGGAGCTTTCTTT.

CDR3 sequence reads: CAWKVANTDTQYF. CDR3 nucleotides: TGTGCCTGGAAGGTGGCAAACACAGATACGCAGTATTTT. The chain links TRBV30 to TRBJ2-3; D call uncertain. V was trimmed by 4 bases and J by 2 bases, leaving 10 bases between them. The CDR3 is made up of 13 amino acids. CDR1 GTSNPN and CDR2 SVGIG come from the germline V gene (reference sequence). The whole variable domain, remainder taken from reference TRBV30 and TRBJ2-3, is SQTIHQWPATLVQPVGSPLSLECTVEGTSNPNLYWYRQAAGRGLQLLFYSVGIGQISSEVPQNLSASRPQDRQFILSSKKLLLSDSGFYLCAWKVANTDTQYFGPGTRLTVL.

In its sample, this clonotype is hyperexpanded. CDR3 sequence reads: CSASGRTDSNQPQHF. The DNA of the CDR3 is TGCAGTGCTAGCGGCCGGACAGATAGCAATCAGCCCCAGCATTTT. The chain is built from TRBV20-1 and TRBJ1-5; weak D call: TRBD1 (6 bases). CDR3 length equals 15 residues. Germline V gene lookup returns CDR1 DFQATT and CDR2 SNEGSKA (reference sequence). The V end lost 3 bases, the J end lost 0 bases, and 12 bases lay between the germline ends.

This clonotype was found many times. The CDR3 is CATRGAGSTDTQYF. CDR3 DNA sequence: TGTGCTACCCGCGGGGCAGGGAGCACAGATACGCAGTATTTT. V usage is TRBV10-3 and J usage is TRBJ2-3, with TRBD2 as a possible D gene (6 bases). The CDR3 has 14 residues. Germline CDR1 and CDR2: ENHRY and SYGVKD.

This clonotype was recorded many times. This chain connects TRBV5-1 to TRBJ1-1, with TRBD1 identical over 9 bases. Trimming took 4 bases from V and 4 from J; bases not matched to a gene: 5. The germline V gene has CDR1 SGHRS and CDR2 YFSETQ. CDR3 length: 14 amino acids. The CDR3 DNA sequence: TGCGCCAGCAGCCCAGACAGGGGGGGCACTGAAGCTTTCTTT. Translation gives CASSPDRGGTEAFF.

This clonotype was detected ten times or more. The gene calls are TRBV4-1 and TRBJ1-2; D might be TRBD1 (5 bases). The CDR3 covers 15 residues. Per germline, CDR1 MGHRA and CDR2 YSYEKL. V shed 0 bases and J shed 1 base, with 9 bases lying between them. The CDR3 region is CASSQDPTDNYGYTF. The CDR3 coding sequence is TGCGCCAGCAGCCAAGATCCGACAGATAACTATGGCTACACCTTC.

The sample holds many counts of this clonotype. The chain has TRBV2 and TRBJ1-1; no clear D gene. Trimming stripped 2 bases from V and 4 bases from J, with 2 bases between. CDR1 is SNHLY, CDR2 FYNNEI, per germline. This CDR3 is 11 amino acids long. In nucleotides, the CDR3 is TGTGCCAGCAGTGAAACCACTGAAGCTTTCTTT. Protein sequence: CASSETTEAFF.

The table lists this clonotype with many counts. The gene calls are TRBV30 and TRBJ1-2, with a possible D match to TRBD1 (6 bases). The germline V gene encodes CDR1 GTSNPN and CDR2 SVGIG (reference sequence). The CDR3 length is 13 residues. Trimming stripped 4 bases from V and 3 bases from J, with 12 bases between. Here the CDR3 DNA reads TGTGCCTGGACCAACAGGGAAGACTATGGCTACACCTTC. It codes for CAWTNREDYGYTF.

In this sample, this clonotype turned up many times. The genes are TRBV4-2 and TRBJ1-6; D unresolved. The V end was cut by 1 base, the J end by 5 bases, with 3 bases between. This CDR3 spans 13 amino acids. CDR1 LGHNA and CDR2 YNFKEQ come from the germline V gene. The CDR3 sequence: CASSQGNNSPLHF. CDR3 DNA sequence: TGTGCCAGCAGCCAAGGGAATAATTCACCCCTCCACTTT.

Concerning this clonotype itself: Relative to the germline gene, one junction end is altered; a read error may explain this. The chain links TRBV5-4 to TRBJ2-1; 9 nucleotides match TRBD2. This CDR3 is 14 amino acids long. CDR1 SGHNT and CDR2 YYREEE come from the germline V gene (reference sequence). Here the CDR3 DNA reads TGTGCCAGCAGCTTGACGCTAGCGGGGAATGGGCAGTTCTTC. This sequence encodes CASSLTLAGNGQFF.

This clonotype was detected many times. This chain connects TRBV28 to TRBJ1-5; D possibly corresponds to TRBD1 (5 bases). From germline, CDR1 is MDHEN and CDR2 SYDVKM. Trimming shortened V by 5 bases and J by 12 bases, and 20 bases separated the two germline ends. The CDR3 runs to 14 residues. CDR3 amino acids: CASSPSEGPRIQHF. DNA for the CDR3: TGTGCCAGCAGTCCGAGCGAGGGGCCGAGGATCCAGCATTTT.

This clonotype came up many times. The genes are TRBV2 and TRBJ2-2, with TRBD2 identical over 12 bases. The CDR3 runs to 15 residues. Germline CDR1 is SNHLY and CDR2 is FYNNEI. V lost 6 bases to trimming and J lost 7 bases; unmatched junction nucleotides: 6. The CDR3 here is CASRAGTSGFGELFF. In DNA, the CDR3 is TGTGCCAGCAGGGCCGGGACTAGCGGGTTCGGGGAGCTGTTTTTT.

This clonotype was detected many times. CDR3 DNA: TGCAGTGCTAGGTCGGGACTAAGTACCTACGAGCAGTACTTC. Its translation: CSARSGLSTYEQYF. The gene calls are TRBV20-1 and TRBJ2-7; TRBD2 aligns across 7 bases. Germline CDR1 reads DFQATT; CDR2 reads SNEGSKA (reference sequence). The CDR3 extends over 14 amino acids. With 3 bases clipped from V and 2 bases from J, the junction kept 7 bases outside the gene matches.

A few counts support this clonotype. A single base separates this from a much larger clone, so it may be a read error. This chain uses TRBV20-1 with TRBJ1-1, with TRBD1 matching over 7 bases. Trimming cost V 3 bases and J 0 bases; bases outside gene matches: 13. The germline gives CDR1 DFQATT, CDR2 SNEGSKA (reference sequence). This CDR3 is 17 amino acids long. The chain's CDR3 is CSASATPHRGLNTEAFF. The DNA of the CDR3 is TGCAGTGCTAGTGCCACCCCCCACAGGGGCTTGAACACTGAAGCTTTCTTT.

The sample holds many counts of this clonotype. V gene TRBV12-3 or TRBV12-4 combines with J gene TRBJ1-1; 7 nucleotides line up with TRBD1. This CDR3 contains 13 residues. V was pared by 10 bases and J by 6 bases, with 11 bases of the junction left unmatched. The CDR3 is CAIQARGVAEAFF. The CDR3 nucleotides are TGTGCCATCCAAGCCAGGGGGGTCGCTGAAGCTTTCTTT.

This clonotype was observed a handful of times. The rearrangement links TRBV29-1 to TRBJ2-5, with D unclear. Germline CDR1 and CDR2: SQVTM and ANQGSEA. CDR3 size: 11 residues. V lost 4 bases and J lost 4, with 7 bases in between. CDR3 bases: TGCAGCGTTGTATTTGCAGAGACCCAGTACTTC. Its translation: CSVVFAETQYF.

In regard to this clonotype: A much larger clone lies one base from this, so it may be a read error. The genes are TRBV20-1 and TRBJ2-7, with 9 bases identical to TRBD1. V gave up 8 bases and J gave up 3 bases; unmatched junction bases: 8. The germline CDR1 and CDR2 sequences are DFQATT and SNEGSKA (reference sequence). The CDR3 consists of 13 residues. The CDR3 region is CSTKRTGVYEQYF. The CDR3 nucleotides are TGCAGTACGAAGCGGACAGGGGTCTACGAGCAGTACTTC.

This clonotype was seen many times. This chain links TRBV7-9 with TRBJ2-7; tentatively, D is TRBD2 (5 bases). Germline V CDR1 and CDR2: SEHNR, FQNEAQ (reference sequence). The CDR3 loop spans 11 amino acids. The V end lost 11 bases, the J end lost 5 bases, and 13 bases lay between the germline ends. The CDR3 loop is CAAGGENEQYV. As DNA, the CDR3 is TGTGCCGCCGGAGGAGAGAACGAGCAGTACGTC.